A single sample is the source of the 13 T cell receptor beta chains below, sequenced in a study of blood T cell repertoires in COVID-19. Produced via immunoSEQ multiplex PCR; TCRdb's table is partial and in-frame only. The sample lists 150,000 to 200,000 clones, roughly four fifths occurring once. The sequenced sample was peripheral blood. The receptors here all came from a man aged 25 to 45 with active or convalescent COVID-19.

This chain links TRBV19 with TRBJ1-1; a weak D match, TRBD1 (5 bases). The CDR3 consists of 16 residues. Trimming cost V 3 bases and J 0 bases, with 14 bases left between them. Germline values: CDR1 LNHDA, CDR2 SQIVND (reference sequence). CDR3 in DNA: TGTGCCAGTAGTATCGGAGGGGCAGCGATGAACACTGAAGCTTTCTTT. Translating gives CASSIGGAAMNTEAFF. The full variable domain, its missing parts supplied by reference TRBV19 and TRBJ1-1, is DGGITQSPKYLFRKEGQNVTLSCEQNLNHDAMYWYRQDPGQGLRLIYYSQIVNDFQKGDIAEGYSVSREKKESFPLTVTSAQKNPTAFYLCASSIGGAAMNTEAFFGQGTRLTVV.

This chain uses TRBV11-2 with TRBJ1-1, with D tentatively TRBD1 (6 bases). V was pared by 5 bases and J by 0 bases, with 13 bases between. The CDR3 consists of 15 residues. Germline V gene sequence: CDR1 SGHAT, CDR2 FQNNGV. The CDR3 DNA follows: TGTGCCAGCAGCCAAGGGACATATCTGAACACTGAAGCTTTCTTT. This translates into CASSQGTYLNTEAFF.

CDR3 DNA sequence: TGTGCCAGCAGTCCTGGGACAGGGGGCTGGTCCACTGAAGCTTTCTTT. This codes for CASSPGTGGWSTEAFF. The chain uses TRBV28 and TRBJ1-1; 12 bases align to TRBD1. Germline V CDR1 and CDR2: MDHEN, SYDVKM. This CDR3 has 16 amino acids. Trimming removed 5 bases from V and 4 bases from J; junction bases left unmatched: 8.

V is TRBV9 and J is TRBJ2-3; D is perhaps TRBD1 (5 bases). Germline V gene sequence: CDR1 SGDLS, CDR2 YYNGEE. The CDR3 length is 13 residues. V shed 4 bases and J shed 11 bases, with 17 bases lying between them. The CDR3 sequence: CASSPDRAGLQYF. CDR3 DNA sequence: TGTGCCAGCAGCCCTGACAGAGCCGGGTTGCAGTATTTT.

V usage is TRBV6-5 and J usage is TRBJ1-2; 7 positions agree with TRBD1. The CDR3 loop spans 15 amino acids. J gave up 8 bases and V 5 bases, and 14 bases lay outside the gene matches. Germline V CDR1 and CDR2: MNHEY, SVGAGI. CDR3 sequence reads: CASSPPPRGQGGYTF. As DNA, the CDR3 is TGTGCCAGCAGTCCCCCCCCGAGGGGGCAGGGAGGCTACACCTTC.

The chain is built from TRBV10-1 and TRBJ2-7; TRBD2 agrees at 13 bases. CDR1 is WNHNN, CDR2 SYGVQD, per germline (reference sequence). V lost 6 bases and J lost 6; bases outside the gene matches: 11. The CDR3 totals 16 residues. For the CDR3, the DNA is TGCGCCAGCAGATCCGGGACTAGCGGGGCCTTGTGCGAGCAGTACTTC. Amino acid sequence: CASRSGTSGALCEQYF.

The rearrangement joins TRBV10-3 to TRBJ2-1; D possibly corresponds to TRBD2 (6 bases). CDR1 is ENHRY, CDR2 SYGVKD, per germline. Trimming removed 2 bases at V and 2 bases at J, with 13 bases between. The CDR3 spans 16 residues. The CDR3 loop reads CAISEREDGPYNEQFF. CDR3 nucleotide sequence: TGTGCCATCAGTGAGAGGGAGGATGGTCCCTACAATGAGCAGTTCTTC.

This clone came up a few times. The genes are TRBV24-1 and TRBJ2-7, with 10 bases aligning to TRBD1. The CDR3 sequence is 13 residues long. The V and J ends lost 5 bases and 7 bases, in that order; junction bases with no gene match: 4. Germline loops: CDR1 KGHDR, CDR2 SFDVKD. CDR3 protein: CATSGTGGEEQYF. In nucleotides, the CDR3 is TGTGCCACCAGTGGGACAGGGGGAGAGGAGCAGTACTTC.

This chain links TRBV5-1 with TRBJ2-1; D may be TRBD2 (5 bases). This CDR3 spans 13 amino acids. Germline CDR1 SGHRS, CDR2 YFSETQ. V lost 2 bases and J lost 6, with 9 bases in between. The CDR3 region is CASSLGTSNEQFF. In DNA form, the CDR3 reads TGCGCCAGCAGCTTAGGAACTAGCAATGAGCAGTTCTTC.

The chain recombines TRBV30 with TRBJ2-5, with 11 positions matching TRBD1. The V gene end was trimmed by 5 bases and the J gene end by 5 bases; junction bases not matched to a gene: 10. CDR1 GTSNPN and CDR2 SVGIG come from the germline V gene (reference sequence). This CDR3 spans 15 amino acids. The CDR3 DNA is TGTGCCTGGGACCCCGGGACAGGGGGTTGGGAGACCCAGTACTTC. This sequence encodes CAWDPGTGGWETQYF.

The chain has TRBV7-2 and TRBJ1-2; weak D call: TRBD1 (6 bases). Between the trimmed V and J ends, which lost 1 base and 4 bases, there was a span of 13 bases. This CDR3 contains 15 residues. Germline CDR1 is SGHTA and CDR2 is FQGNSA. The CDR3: CASSLEGQRGYGYTF. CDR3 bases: TGTGCCAGCAGCTTAGAGGGACAAAGGGGCTATGGCTACACCTTC.

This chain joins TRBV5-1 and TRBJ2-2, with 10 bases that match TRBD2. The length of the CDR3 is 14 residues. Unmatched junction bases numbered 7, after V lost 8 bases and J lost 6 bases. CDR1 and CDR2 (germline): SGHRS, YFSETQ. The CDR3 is CASFSGRAAGELFF. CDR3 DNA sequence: TGCGCCAGTTTCAGCGGGAGGGCCGCCGGGGAGCTGTTTTTT. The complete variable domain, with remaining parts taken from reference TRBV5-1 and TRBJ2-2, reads KAGVTQTPRYLIKTRGQQVTLSCSPISGHRSVSWYQQTPGQGLQFLFEYFSETQRNKGNFPGRFSGRQFSNSRSEMNVSTLELGDSALYLCASFSGRAAGELFFGEGSRLTVL.

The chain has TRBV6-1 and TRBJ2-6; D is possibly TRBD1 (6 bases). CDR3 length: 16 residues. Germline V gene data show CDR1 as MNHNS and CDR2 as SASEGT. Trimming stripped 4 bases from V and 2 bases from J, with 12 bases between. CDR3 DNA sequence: TGTGCCAGCAGTGCCCACAGGGTCCCTGGGGCCAACGTCCTGACTTTC. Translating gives CASSAHRVPGANVLTF.